A selection of T cell receptor beta chains follows, all from one sample in a study of cytomegalovirus exposure and HLA in healthy donors. Assay: immunoSEQ multiplex PCR; the TCRdb copy retains only in-frame clones and omits some. The table has fewer than 200,000 clones, 75% to 90% seen once; the top ten hold about 5%. Sequenced material: PBMCs. These receptors were obtained from a woman between 45 and 65 years old in good health and CMV-seropositive. Both conserved end residues are part of each CDR3. D genes are given only for firm matches. Expanded clones get a size class; other rows say once, few or many, or leave the size out.

TRBD2 TRBJ2-1 - TRBV4-1 CASSAGTSGGDEQFF TGCGCCAGCAGCGCCGGGACTAGCGGAGGGGATGAGCAGTTCTTC
TRBD1 TRBJ2-6 - TRBV5-1 CASSQGQAGANVLTF TGCGCCAGCAGCCAAGGACAGGCTGGGGCCAACGTCCTGACTTTC
TRBD2 TRBJ2-3 - TRBV5-1 CASSQTYRASGFTDTQYF TGCGCCAGCAGCCAGACCTACCGGGCTAGCGGTTTCACAGATACGCAGTATTTT
- TRBJ2-7 - TRBV5-6 CASSWLERSSYEQYF TGTGCCAGCAGCTGGCTGGAACGGAGCTCCTACGAGCAGTACTTC
TRBD1 TRBJ1-2 - TRBV30 CAWNDREDYGYTF TGTGCCTGGAACGACAGGGAGGACTATGGCTACACCTTC
TRBD2 TRBJ2-5 - TRBV5-1 CASSSGLAALFEQYF TGCGCCAGCAGCTCAGGACTAGCGGCCCTTTTTGAGCAGTACTTC
- TRBJ1-1 - TRBV27 CASSPQFNMNTEAFF TGTGCCAGCAGTCCGCAATTTAACATGAACACTGAAGCTTTCTTT
- TRBJ2-2 - TRBV14 CASSPRAPSTGELFF TGTGCCAGCAGCCCGAGGGCCCCGAGCACCGGGGAGCTGTTTTTT
TRBD1 TRBJ1-2 - TRBV4-1 CASRRTGDIYGYTF TGCGCCAGCCGACGGACAGGGGATATCTATGGCTACACCTTC
TRBD1 TRBJ1-2 - TRBV13 CASSAAAGTGSYGYTF TGTGCCAGCAGCGCCGCGGCCGGGACAGGGTCCTATGGCTACACCTTC
- TRBJ1-2 - TRBV10-3 CAITGDNYGYTF TGTGCCATCACAGGGGACAACTATGGCTACACCTTC
- TRBJ1-1 - TRBV28 CASSLGLGGEAFF TGTGCCAGCAGTTTAGGACTGGGTGGTGAAGCTTTCTTT
- TRBJ2-7 - TRBV5-1 CASSPLGEILLEQYF TGCGCCAGCAGCCCACTCGGGGAGATTCTGCTCGAGCAGTACTTC
- TRBJ2-3 - TRBV5-1 CASSLQRTDTQYF TGCGCCAGCAGTTTACAGCGCACAGATACGCAGTATTTT
TRBD2 TRBJ2-1 - TRBV4-2 CASSQGSSGSYNEQFF TGTGCCAGCAGCCAAGGTTCTAGCGGGAGCTACAATGAGCAGTTCTTC
- TRBJ2-1 - TRBV7-9 CASSLHMNYNEQFF TGTGCCAGCAGCTTACACATGAATTACAATGAGCAGTTCTTC
TRBD2 TRBJ2-1 - TRBV27 CASSLEGLGLAGGVVRNEQFF TGTGCCAGCAGTTTAGAGGGGCTAGGACTAGCGGGAGGCGTTGTGCGGAATGAGCAGTTCTTC
- TRBJ2-2 once TRBV29-1 CSSRQVETGELFF TGCAGCTCCCGCCAAGTCGAGACCGGGGAGCTGTTTTTT
- TRBJ1-5 - TRBV19 CASSMEEGSNQPQHF TGTGCCAGTAGTATGGAGGAGGGAAGCAATCAGCCCCAGCATTTT
- TRBJ2-3 - TRBV4-3 CASSQERRTGITDTQYF TGCGCCAGCAGCCAAGAGCGACGTACAGGGATAACAGATACGCAGTATTTT
TRBD1 TRBJ1-4 few TRBV7-9 CASSDRGKKLFF TGTGCCAGCAGCGACAGGGGTAAAAAACTGTTTTTT
TRBD2 TRBJ2-1 - TRBV4-3 CASSQDELAGRNEQFF TGCGCCAGCAGCCAAGATGAACTAGCGGGACGCAATGAGCAGTTCTTC
TRBD2 TRBJ2-7 - TRBV4-2 CASQALPGLAGVGGEQYF TGTGCCAGCCAAGCCCTCCCTGGACTAGCGGGAGTGGGGGGCGAGCAGTACTTC
- TRBJ1-4 - TRBV7-2 CASSTYMAGGGTNEKLFF TGTGCCAGCAGCACTTATATGGCTGGGGGGGGCACTAATGAAAAACTGTTTTTT
- TRBJ1-1 few TRBV7-2 CASSLSLDTEAFF TGTGCCAGCAGCTTAAGCCTAGACACTGAAGCTTTCTTT
- TRBJ2-1 - TRBV6-1 CASNFRDNEQFF TGTGCCAGCAACTTCAGGGACAATGAGCAGTTCTTC
TRBD1 TRBJ1-5 - TRBV19 CASSQGVGQPQHF TGTGCCAGTTCCCAGGGGGTAGGTCAGCCCCAGCATTTT
- TRBJ2-6 - TRBV7-2 CASSSSSGQLSGANVLTF TGTGCCAGCAGCTCCTCTTCTGGACAGCTCTCTGGGGCCAACGTCCTGACTTTC
TRBD1 TRBJ2-1 once TRBV10-3 CAIRGQITNEQFF TGCGCCATCAGGGGACAGATTACAAATGAGCAGTTCTTC
- TRBJ1-5 - TRBV28 CASSLSRNQPQHF TGTGCCAGCAGCTTGAGTCGTAATCAGCCCCAGCATTTT
TRBD2 TRBJ2-5 - TRBV6-5 CASSWGLAGDQETQYF TGTGCCAGCAGTTGGGGACTAGCGGGGGACCAAGAGACCCAGTACTTC
- TRBJ2-7 - TRBV10-1 CASSESRQGGYGEQYF TGCGCCAGCAGTGAGTCCCGACAGGGAGGTTACGGCGAGCAGTACTTC
TRBD2 TRBJ2-1 - TRBV18 CASSPLAGGRDEQFF TGTGCCAGCTCACCCCTAGCGGGAGGGCGCGATGAGCAGTTCTTC
TRBD2 TRBJ2-1 - TRBV7-6 CASSSSGGYNEQFF TGTGCCAGCAGCTCTAGCGGGGGATACAATGAGCAGTTCTTC
- TRBJ1-2 - TRBV30 CAWSEGLDGYTF TGTGCCTGGAGTGAGGGGTTAGATGGCTACACCTTC
- TRBJ2-2 once TRBV19 CASSIVAGGTGELFF TGTGCCAGTAGTATAGTTGCCGGAGGCACCGGGGAGCTGTTTTTT
- TRBJ1-2 - TRBV2 CASSVLGLANYGYTF TGTGCCAGCAGTGTATTGGGGCTAGCTAACTATGGCTACACCTTC
TRBD2 TRBJ2-2 - TRBV27 CASSLQPGLVPGELFF TGTGCCAGCAGTTTACAACCGGGACTAGTACCCGGGGAGCTGTTTTTT
- TRBJ1-1 - TRBV25-1 CASSESLGRGTEAFF TGTGCCAGCAGTGAATCACTAGGTCGGGGCACTGAAGCTTTCTTT
TRBD2 TRBJ2-1 - TRBV5-6 CASSSLPGTSGRENEQFF TGTGCCAGCAGCTCACTCCCCGGGACTAGCGGGAGGGAGAATGAGCAGTTCTTC
TRBD2 TRBJ2-3 - TRBV5-1 CASSLGREAGWTDTQYF TGCGCCAGCAGCTTGGGAAGGGAAGCGGGATGGACAGATACGCAGTATTTT
TRBD1 TRBJ1-2 - TRBV18 CASSRAGQGAAYGYTF TGTGCCAGCTCACGAGCGGGACAGGGGGCCGCCTATGGCTACACCTTC
- TRBJ1-5 - TRBV5-1 CASSLGPGNSNQPQHF TGCGCCAGCAGCTTGGGCCCCGGGAATAGCAATCAGCCCCAGCATTTT
- TRBJ2-1 - TRBV5-1 CASSFEESSYNEQFF TGCGCCAGCAGCTTTGAGGAGAGCTCCTACAATGAGCAGTTCTTC